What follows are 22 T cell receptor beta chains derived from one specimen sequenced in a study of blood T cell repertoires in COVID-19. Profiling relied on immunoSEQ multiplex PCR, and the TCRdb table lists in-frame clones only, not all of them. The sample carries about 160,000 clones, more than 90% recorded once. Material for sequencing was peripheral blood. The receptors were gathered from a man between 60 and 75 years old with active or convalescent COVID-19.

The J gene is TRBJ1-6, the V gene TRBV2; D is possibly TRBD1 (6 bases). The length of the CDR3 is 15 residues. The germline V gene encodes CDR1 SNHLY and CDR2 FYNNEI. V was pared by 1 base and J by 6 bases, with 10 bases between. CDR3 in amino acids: CASSEELDSNSPLHF. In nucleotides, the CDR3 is TGTGCCAGCAGTGAAGAATTGGACAGTAATTCACCCCTCCACTTT.

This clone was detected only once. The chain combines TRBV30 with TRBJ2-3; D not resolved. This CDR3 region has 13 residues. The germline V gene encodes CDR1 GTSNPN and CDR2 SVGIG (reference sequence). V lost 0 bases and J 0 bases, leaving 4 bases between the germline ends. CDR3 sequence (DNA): TGTGCCTGGAGTGTAGCTAGCACAGATACGCAGTATTTT. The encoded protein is CAWSVASTDTQYF.

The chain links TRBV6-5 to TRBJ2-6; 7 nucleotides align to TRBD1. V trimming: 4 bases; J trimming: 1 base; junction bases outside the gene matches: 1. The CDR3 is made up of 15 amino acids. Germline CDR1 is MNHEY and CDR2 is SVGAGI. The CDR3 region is CASSSQGSGANVLTF. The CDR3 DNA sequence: TGTGCCAGCAGTTCACAGGGGTCTGGGGCCAACGTCCTGACTTTC.

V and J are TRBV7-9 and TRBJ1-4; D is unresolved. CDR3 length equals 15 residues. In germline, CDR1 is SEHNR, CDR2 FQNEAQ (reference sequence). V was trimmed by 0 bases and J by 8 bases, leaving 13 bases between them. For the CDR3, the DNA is TGTGCCAGCAGCTTAGCTACCGGGAGAAGGGAAAAACTGTTTTTT. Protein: CASSLATGRREKLFF.

CDR3 amino acids: CASSPPFLRDRGDGYTF. The CDR3, as DNA: TGTGCCAGCAGTCCACCCTTCTTAAGAGACCGCGGGGATGGCTACACCTTC. The chain has TRBV6-6 and TRBJ1-2; no definite D call. Looked up from germline, CDR1 is MNHNY and CDR2 is SVGAGI (reference sequence). The CDR3 runs 17 residues. The V and J ends lost 5 bases and 6 bases respectively, with 25 bases between them.

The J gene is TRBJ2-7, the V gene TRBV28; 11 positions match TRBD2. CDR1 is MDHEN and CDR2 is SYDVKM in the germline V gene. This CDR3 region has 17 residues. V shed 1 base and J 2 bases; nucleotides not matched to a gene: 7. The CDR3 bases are TGTGCCAGCAGTTTATCCTCGGGACTAGCGGTGCCCTACGAGCAGTACTTC. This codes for CASSLSSGLAVPYEQYF.

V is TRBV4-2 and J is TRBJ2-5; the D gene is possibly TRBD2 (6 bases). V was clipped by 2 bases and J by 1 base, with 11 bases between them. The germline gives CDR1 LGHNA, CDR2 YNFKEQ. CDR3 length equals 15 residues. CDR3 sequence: CASSQFSGLQETQYF. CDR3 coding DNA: TGTGCCAGCAGCCAATTTAGCGGCCTCCAAGAGACCCAGTACTTC.

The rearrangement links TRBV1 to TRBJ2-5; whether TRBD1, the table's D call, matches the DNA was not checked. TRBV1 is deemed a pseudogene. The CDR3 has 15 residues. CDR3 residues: CTSTPLQGPQETQYF. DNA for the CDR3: TGCACCAGCACCCCCTTACAGGGCCCGCAAGAGACCCAGTACTTC.

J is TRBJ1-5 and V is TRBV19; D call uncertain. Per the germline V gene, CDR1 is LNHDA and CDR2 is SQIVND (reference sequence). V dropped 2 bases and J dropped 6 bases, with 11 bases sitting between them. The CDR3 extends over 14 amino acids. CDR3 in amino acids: CASSITELSQPQHF. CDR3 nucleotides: TGTGCCAGTAGTATAACAGAGCTATCTCAGCCCCAGCATTTT.

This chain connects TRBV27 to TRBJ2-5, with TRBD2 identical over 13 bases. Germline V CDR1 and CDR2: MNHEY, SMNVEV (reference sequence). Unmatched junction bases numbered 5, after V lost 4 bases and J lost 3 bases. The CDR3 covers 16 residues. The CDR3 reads CASSSPGTSGEETQYF. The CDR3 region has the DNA TGTGCCAGCAGTTCACCCGGGACTAGCGGGGAAGAGACCCAGTACTTC.

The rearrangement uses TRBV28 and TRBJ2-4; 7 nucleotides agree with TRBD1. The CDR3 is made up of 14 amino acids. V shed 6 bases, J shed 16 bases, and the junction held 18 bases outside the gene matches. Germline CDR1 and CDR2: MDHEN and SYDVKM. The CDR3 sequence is CASRISPDRPGEYF. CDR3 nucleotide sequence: TGTGCCAGCAGAATATCCCCGGACAGGCCAGGGGAATACTTC.

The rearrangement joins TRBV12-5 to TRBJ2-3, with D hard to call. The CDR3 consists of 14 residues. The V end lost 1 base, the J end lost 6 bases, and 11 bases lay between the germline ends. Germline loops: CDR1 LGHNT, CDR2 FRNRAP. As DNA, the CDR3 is TGTGCTAGTGGTTTGGCCCCTCCCGGGGATACGCAGTATTTT. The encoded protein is CASGLAPPGDTQYF.

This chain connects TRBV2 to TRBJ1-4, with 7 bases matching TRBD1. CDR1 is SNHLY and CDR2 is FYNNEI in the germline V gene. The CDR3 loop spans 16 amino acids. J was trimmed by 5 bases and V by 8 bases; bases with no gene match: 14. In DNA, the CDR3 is TGTGCCAGCCGTGGGGGTCGGGGACAGATAAATGAAAAACTGTTTTTT. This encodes CASRGGRGQINEKLFF.

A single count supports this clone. DNA of the CDR3: TGTGCCAGCACCCGAACTGGGACAGGGCATTCACCCCTCCACTTT. It encodes CASTRTGTGHSPLHF. This rearrangement joins TRBV6-5 to TRBJ1-6, with 9 bases that match TRBD1. Unmatched junction bases numbered 9, after V lost 7 bases and J lost 8 bases. The CDR3 is 15 residues long. The germline CDR1 and CDR2 sequences are MNHEY and SVGAGI.

The DNA for the CDR3 is TGTGCCAGCAGTTATAACGGGAAACAAGAGACCCAGTACTTC. It yields the protein CASSYNGKQETQYF. The chain recombines TRBV6-5 with TRBJ2-5, with D possibly matching TRBD2 (5 bases). V gave up 3 bases and J gave up 2 bases, with 10 bases separating them. The CDR3 has 14 amino acids. From germline, CDR1 is MNHEY and CDR2 SVGAGI.

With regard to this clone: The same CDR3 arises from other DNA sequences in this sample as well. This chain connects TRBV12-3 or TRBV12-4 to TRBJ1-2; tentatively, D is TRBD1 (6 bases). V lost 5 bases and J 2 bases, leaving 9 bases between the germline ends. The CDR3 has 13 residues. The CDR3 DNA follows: TGTGCCAGCAGTCTAACAGGGAACTATGGCTACACCTTC. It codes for CASSLTGNYGYTF.

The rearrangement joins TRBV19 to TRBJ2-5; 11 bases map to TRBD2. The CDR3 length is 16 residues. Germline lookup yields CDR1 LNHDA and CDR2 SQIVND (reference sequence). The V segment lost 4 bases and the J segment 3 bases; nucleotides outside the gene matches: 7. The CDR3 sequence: CASSNWGLAVKETQYF. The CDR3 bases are TGTGCCAGTAGTAACTGGGGACTAGCGGTAAAAGAGACCCAGTACTTC.

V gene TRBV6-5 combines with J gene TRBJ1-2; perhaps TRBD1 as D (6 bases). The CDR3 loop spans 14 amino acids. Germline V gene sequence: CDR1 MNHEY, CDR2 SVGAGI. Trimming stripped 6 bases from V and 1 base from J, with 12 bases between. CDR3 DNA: TGTGCCAGCAGCCTTCAGGGGAGTAACTATGGCTACACCTTC. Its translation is CASSLQGSNYGYTF.

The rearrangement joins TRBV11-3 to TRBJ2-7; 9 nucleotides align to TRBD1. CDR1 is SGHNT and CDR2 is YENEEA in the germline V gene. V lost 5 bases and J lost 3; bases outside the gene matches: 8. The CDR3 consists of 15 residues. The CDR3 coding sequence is TGTGCCAGCAGCCTTGGGACAGGGATGGACTACGAGCAGTACTTC. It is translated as CASSLGTGMDYEQYF.

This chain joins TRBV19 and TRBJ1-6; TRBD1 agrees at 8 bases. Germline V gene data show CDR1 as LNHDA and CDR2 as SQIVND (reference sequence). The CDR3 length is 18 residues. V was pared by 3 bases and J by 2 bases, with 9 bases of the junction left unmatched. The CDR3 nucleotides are TGTGCCAGTAGTATGGGTCGGCAGGGGGCTCCCTATAATTCACCCCTCCACTTT. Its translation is CASSMGRQGAPYNSPLHF.

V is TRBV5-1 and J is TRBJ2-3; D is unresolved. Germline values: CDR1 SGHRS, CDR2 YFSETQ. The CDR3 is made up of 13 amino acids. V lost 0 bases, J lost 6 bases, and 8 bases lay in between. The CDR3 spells CASSLATRDTQYF. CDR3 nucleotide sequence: TGCGCCAGCAGCTTGGCGACTCGGGATACGCAGTATTTT.

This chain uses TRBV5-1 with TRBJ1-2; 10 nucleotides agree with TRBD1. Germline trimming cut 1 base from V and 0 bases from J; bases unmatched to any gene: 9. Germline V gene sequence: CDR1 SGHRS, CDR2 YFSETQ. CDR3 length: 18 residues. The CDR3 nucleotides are TGCGCCAGCAGCTTGCAGATCCCGGGACAGGGGACTAACTATGGCTACACCTTC. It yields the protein CASSLQIPGQGTNYGYTF.